This T cell receptor beta chain originates from a study of blood T cell repertoires in COVID-19 (dated by TCRdb to 2020 to 2022). Regarding the complete study: Samples from collaborators originated in the United States, Italy and Spain and spanned both the acute and convalescent phases of COVID-19. The material from the prospective study consisted of cDNA or gDNA derived from T cells, B-cell-depleted T cells, or PBMCs. The dataset comprised deeply sampled blood TCRbeta repertoires from subjects exposed to, actively infected with, or recovered from COVID-19. The repertoires were made available in a free public database intended to serve as a resource for research on the immune response to SARS-CoV-2. The samples were drawn from the first 160 participants of the ongoing ImmuneRACE study and from about 1,200 subjects provided by 6 global collaborators. The sample metadata nearly always contained a de-identified subject ID, COVID-19 status, age in years and sex. Where available, HLA class I and class II types were taken from metadata supplied by the sample provider and were not determined by assay-based typing. Overall study outcomes, separate from this receptor: The amount of clinical and demographic metadata varied by source and participant and was provided uncurated.

Another Seattle source contributed samples from volunteer blood donors who had recovered from COVID-19. The collaborating institutions used their own protocols to collect whole blood in K2EDTA tubes. For TCRbeta analysis, collaborator samples were shipped as frozen whole blood, as isolated PBMCs, or as DNA extracted from either sample type. The immunoSEQ Assay, a bias-controlled multiplex PCR, was used to amplify TCRbeta CDR3 regions from genomic DNA. Processing in the source paper ran as follows. Nucleated cell counts per sample were estimated from amplification of reference gene primers within the assay. To quantify the absolute abundance of each unique TCRbeta CDR3 rearrangement, sequence reads were collapsed and filtered. For each sample, productive Simpson clonality was calculated as the square root of Simpson's diversity index across productive rearrangements. The immuneACCESS repertoire file appears here via TCRdb, limited to in-frame rearrangements. These files lack a portion of the clones; in checked studies, under half of the deficit traces to unresolved V genes, and the cause of the others is not known. Clone size and the V and J calls come from that table; the DNA yielded D and trimming. The sample records a few hundred thousand clones, 80% to 90% of which are singletons. The ten largest clones represent about 6% of the sample.

For this clone: What antigen it recognizes has not been identified. One base away there is no much larger clone; base qualities are not given.

V has 0 bases trimmed and J has 0 bases trimmed; junction bases matching no gene number 5. The CDR3 contains 17 residues, cysteine and phenylalanine counted. Only the CDR3 part of the read is kept: 51 bases, read in frame from the first base. Looking up the germline V gene yields CDR1 SGHRS and CDR2 YFSETQ. The receptor was isolated from a man between 18 and 35 years old who had recovered from COVID-19. Rearrangement joined TRBV5-1 to TRBJ2-3, and TRBD1 matches 9 of the central bases. The specimen was peripheral blood. The DNA sequence is given as TGCGCCAGCAGCTTGGCCCCGGACAGGGGTAGCACAGATACGCAGTATTTT. Its product reads: CASSLAPDRGSTDTQYF.